This T cell receptor (beta chain) is from a study of blood T cell repertoires in COVID-19. Trimming took 3 bases from V and 0 from J, leaving 11 bases between them. The CDR3 sequence is 16 residues long. Looked up from germline, CDR1 is SNHLY and CDR2 is FYNNEI. In the authors' workflow: Reference gene primer amplification yielded estimated nucleated cell counts. Profiling relied on immunoSEQ multiplex PCR, and the TCRdb table lists in-frame clones only, not all of them. For V, J and clone size, that table is used; D and trimming come from the DNA. This table holds under 200,000 clones, over 80% found once.

The sequence came from a woman aged 25 to 39 with acute or convalescent COVID-19. V is TRBV2 and J is TRBJ1-4; D is unresolved. The sample was peripheral blood. CDR3 DNA: TGTGCCAGCAGTGAGGTCCGATTAGCAACTAATGAAAAACTGTTTTTT. This sequence encodes CASSEVRLATNEKLFF.